The present entry profiles one T cell receptor beta chain with its context. The antigen is undetermined. Assay used: immunoSEQ multiplex PCR; TCRdb lists only in-frame clones, some missing. The sample carries 25,000 to 30,000 clones, about four fifths recorded once. The data were obtained in a study of T cells in localized non-small cell lung cancer. Study-level results: Higher adjacent-lung clonality was associated with shorter survival. Sequencing was restricted to one tumor region; therefore, heterogeneity remains possible. Uninvolved adjacent lung showed peak T cell clonality, exceeding tumor. A median of around 60 of the top 100 tumor clones appeared in adjacent lung, which was paired and uninvolved.

Trimming removed 4 bases from V and 4 bases from J, with 11 bases in between. This CDR3 has 14 residues. Germline V gives CDR1 SGDLS, CDR2 YYNGEE. The chain carries TRBV9 and TRBJ2-2; no reliable D call. Sequenced material: peripheral blood mononuclear cells, taken before any cancer treatment. This TCR was sampled from a man aged 40 to 75 with stage III lung adenocarcinoma. This chain's CDR3 is CASSPELGTGELFF. The DNA for the CDR3 is TGTGCCAGCAGCCCCGAACTGGGCACCGGGGAGCTGTTTTTT. Using reference TRBV9 and TRBJ2-2 for the parts outside the CDR3, the full variable domain is DSGVTQTPKHLITATGQRVTLRCSPRSGDLSVYWYQQSLDQGLQFLIQYYNGEERAKGNILERFSAQQFPDLHSELNLSSLELGDSALYFCASSPELGTGELFFGEGSRLTVL.